This TCR beta chain was identified during a study of cytomegalovirus exposure and HLA in healthy donors. Whole-study findings and limits: Sequencing depth across donors, presence/absence analyses assumed, was roughly uniform.

This clone was seen a handful of times. Its antigen remains unidentified. Trimming shortened V by 0 bases and J by 6 bases, and 15 bases separated the two germline ends. Per germline, CDR1 LGHNA and CDR2 YSLEER. CDR3 length: 16 residues. The PCR was carried out with 60 Vbeta primers and 13 Jbeta primers. The protocol was immunoSEQ multiplex PCR, while the TCRdb copy is restricted to in-frame clones and leaves out a portion. The sample comprises some 150,000 clones, 75% to 90% of which are singletons, and approximately 2.9% rests with the top ten. Sequencing input: PBMCs. The sequence came from a woman in her 30s in good health and CMV-seronegative. The rearrangement joins TRBV4-3 to TRBJ2-1; D unclear. The CDR3 DNA sequence: TGCGCCAGCAGCCAAGAATGGGCCTCCCCCGGCAATGAGCAGTTCTTC. Translation: CASSQEWASPGNEQFF.